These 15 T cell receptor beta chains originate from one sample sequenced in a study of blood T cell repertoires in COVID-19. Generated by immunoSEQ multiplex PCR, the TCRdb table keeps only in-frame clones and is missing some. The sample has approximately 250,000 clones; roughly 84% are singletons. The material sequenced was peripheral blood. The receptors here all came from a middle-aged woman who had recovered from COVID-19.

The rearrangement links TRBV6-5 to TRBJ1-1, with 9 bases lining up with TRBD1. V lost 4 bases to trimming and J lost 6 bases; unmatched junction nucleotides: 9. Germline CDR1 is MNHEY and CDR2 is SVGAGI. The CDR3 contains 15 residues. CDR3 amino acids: CASSSTTGGPPEAFF. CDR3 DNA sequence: TGTGCCAGCAGTTCGACCACAGGGGGCCCCCCTGAAGCTTTCTTT.

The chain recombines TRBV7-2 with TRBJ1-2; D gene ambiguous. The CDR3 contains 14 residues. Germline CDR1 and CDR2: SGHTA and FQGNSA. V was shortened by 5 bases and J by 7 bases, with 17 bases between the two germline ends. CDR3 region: CASSPLQAAGGYTF. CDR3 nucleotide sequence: TGTGCCAGCAGCCCCTTACAAGCGGCGGGTGGCTACACCTTC.

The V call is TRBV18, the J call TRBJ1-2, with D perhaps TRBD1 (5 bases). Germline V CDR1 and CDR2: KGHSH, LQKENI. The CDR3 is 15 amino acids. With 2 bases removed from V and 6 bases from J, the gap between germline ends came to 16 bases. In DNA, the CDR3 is TGTGCCAGCTCACCAACTGCGGGGGGAGGCGATGGCTACACCTTC. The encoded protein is CASSPTAGGGDGYTF.

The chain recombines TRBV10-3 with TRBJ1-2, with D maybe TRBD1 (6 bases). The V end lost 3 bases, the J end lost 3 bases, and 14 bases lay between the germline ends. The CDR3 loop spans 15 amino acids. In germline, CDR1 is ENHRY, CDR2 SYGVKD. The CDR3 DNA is TGTGCCATCAGTGACTTGGCAGGGGAAGACTATGGCTACACCTTC. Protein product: CAISDLAGEDYGYTF.

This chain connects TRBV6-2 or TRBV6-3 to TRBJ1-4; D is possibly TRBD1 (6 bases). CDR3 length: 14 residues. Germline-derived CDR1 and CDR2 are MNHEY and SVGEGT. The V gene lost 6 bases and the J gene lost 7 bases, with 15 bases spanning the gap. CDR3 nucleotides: TGTGCCAGCAGCCGACAGGTTGTGGCTGAAAAACTGTTTTTT. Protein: CASSRQVVAEKLFF.

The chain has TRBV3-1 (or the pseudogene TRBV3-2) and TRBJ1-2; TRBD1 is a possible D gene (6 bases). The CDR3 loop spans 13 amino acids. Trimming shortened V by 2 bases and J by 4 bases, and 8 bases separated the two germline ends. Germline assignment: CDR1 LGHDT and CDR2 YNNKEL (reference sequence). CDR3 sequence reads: CASSQTGPYGYTF. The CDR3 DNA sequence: TGTGCCAGCAGCCAAACAGGGCCCTATGGCTACACCTTC.

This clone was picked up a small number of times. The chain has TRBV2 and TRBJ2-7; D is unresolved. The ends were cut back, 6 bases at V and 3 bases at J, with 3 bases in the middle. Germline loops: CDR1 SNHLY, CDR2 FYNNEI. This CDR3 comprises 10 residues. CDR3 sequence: CASRSYEQYF. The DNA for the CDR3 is TGTGCCAGCAGGAGCTACGAGCAGTACTTC.

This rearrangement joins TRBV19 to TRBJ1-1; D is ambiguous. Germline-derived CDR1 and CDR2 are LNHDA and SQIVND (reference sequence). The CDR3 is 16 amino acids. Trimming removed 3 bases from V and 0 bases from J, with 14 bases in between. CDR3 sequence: CASSILRGKMNTEAFF. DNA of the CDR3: TGTGCCAGTAGTATTCTCCGAGGGAAGATGAACACTGAAGCTTTCTTT.

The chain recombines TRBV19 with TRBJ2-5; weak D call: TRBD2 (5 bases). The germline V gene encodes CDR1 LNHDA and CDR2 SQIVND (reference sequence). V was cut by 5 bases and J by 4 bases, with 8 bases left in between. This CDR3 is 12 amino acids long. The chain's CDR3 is CASSAGGETQYF. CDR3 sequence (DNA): TGTGCCAGTAGTGCCGGAGGAGAGACCCAGTACTTC. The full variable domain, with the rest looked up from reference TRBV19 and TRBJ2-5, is DGGITQSPKYLFRKEGQNVTLSCEQNLNHDAMYWYRQDPGQGLRLIYYSQIVNDFQKGDIAEGYSVSREKKESFPLTVTSAQKNPTAFYLCASSAGGETQYFGPGTRLLVL.

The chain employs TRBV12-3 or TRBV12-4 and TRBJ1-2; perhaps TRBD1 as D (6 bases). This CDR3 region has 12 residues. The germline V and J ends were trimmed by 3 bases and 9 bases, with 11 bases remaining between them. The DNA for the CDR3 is TGTGCCAGCAGTTTTGCAGGGGAAAGCTACACCTTC. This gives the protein CASSFAGESYTF.

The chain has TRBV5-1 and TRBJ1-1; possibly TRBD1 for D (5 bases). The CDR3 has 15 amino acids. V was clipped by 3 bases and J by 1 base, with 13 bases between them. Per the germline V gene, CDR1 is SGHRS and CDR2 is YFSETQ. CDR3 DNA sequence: TGCGCCAGCAGCTGGAGGAGGGGAGCGAACACTGAAGCTTTCTTT. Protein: CASSWRRGANTEAFF.

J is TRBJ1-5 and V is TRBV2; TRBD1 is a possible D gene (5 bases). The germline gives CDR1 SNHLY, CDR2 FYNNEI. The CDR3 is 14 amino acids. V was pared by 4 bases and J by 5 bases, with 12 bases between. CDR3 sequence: CASSAGLGDQPQHF. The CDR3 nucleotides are TGTGCCAGCAGTGCGGGCTTAGGGGATCAGCCCCAGCATTTT.

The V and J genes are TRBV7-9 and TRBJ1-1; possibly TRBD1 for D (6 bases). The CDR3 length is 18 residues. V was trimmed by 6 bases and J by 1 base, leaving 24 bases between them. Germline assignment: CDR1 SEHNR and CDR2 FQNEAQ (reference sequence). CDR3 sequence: CASSFKETWTVRNTEAFF. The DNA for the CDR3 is TGTGCCAGCAGTTTCAAAGAAACATGGACAGTTCGGAACACTGAAGCTTTCTTT.

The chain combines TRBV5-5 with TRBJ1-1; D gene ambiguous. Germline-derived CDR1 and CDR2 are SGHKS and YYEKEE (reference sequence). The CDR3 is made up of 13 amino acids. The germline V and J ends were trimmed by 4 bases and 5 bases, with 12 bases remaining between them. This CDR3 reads CASSGIQNTEAFF. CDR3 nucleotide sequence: TGTGCCAGCAGCGGAATACAGAATACTGAAGCTTTCTTT.

The DNA for the CDR3 is TGCGCCAGCAGCCAAGATGACAGGGGTGGCGAAAAACTGTTTTTT. Translating gives CASSQDDRGGEKLFF. The rearrangement joins TRBV4-1 to TRBJ1-4, with 8 positions matching TRBD1. Germline trimming cut 0 bases from V and 8 bases from J; bases unmatched to any gene: 5. CDR3 length equals 15 residues. CDR1 and CDR2 (germline): MGHRA, YSYEKL.